This is a list of T cell receptor beta chains from one sample in a study of T cells in Graves' hyperthyroidism and ophthalmopathy. TCRdb ran MiXCR on the multiplex PCR reads and lists one entry per CDR3 protein. The sample consists of some 490,000 distinct CDR3 sequences, around a fifth of them appearing once. Sequenced input: blood. Receptor source: a woman aged 70-85 years with Graves' ophthalmopathy. Both conserved end residues are part of each CDR3. The order of the fields is CDR3 protein, CDR3 DNA, J gene, clone size, V gene, D gene. The D gene is left open where the match is weak. Not every row has a clone size; where given, it reads once, few, many or a size class.

CASSPGTSGDPEQFF,TGTGCCAGCAGCCCCGGGACTAGCGGGGACCCTGAGCAGTTCTTC,TRBJ2-1,.,TRBV6-2/TRBV6-3,TRBD2
CASSYTRGGQETQYF,TGCGCCAGCAGCTATACTAGAGGGGGGCAAGAGACCCAGTACTTC,TRBJ2-5,.,TRBV5-1,.
CATSAPRGPNNEQFF,TGTGCCACCAGCGCTCCACGGGGACCTAACAATGAGCAGTTCTTC,TRBJ2-1,few,TRBV24-1,.
CASSPSGDDRHGYTF,TGTGCCAGCTCACCATCAGGGGACGACAGGCATGGCTACACCTTC,TRBJ1-2,few,TRBV18,.
CAISQGREDTQYF,TGTGCCATCAGCCAGGGACGGGAAGATACGCAGTATTTT,TRBJ2-3,.,TRBV7-2,.
CASRQGQSNEQFF,TGTGCCAGCAGACAAGGACAGTCAAATGAGCAGTTCTTC,TRBJ2-1,many,TRBV28,.
CASLDRLWGQPQHF,TGTGCCAGCCTGGACAGGCTTTGGGGGCAGCCCCAGCATTTT,TRBJ1-5,many,TRBV28,TRBD1
CASTEEWTSGYEQYF,TGTGCCAGCACCGAGGAGTGGACTTCCGGCTACGAGCAGTACTTC,TRBJ2-7,many,TRBV28,.
CASGGSPLHF,TGTGCCAGCGGCGGCTCACCCCTCCACTTT,TRBJ1-6,.,TRBV28,.
CAISAGDRAYNEQFF,TGTGCCATCAGTGCAGGGGACAGAGCCTACAATGAGCAGTTCTTC,TRBJ2-1,many,TRBV10-3,TRBD1
CASSLNPGQETQYF,TGTGCCAGCAGCTTAAACCCAGGACAAGAGACCCAGTACTTC,TRBJ2-5,few,TRBV7-3,.
CASSRGLYRDGYTF,TGTGCCAGCAGCCGGGGACTCTATAGGGATGGCTACACCTTC,TRBJ1-2,many,TRBV5-6,.
CAISVRDRGTYEQYF,TGTGCCATCAGTGTCCGGGACAGGGGCACCTACGAGCAGTACTTC,TRBJ2-7,few,TRBV10-3,TRBD1
CATSDSEVAYGYTF,TGTGCCACCAGTGATTCGGAGGTGGCGTATGGCTACACCTTC,TRBJ1-2,.,TRBV24-1,.
CASGGRLSSYNEQFF,TGCGCCAGCGGCGGCCGTTTGAGCTCCTACAATGAGCAGTTCTTC,TRBJ2-1,few,TRBV10-1,.
CASAISGARSSYEQYF,TGTGCCAGCGCTATATCAGGGGCACGGAGCTCCTACGAGCAGTACTTC,TRBJ2-7,few,TRBV2,.
CASSKEAMNIQYF,TGTGCCAGCAGCAAAGAGGCGATGAACATTCAGTACTTC,TRBJ2-4,.,TRBV2,.
CASSHSRDRGTGELFF,TGTGCCAGCAGCCACTCTCGGGACCGTGGCACCGGGGAGCTGTTTTTT,TRBJ2-2,few,TRBV11-1,.
CASSQAGGVTEAFF,TGTGCCAGCAGCCAAGCAGGGGGGGTCACTGAAGCTTTCTTT,TRBJ1-1,few,TRBV3-1,TRBD1
CASSPRRPFTLNTEAFF,TGTGCCAGCAGCCCACGGCGGCCGTTTACACTGAACACTGAAGCTTTCTTT,TRBJ1-1,few,TRBV11-2,.
CASSPWREGYNEQFF,TGTGCCAGCTCACCTTGGCGGGAGGGCTACAATGAGCAGTTCTTC,TRBJ2-1,.,TRBV18,TRBD2
CSVLTTNYGYTF,TGCAGCGTTTTGACAACTAACTATGGCTACACCTTC,TRBJ1-2,.,TRBV29-1,.